Presented here are 5 T cell receptor beta chains from one specimen sequenced in a study of blood T cell repertoires in COVID-19. Profiled with immunoSEQ multiplex PCR; TCRdb holds only in-frame clones, not every one. This sample has about 310,000 clones, with roughly 87% found just once. Sequencing input: peripheral blood. The receptor source for this set is a man aged 45 to 65 with active or convalescent COVID-19.

This clone was picked up a small number of times. The chain employs TRBV12-3 or TRBV12-4 and TRBJ2-1; TRBD2 might be the D (6 bases). The CDR3 has 13 residues. V lost 8 bases, J lost 5 bases, and 13 bases lay in between. The CDR3 DNA reads as TGTGCCAGCGCCCGGGACTTCCACAATGAGCAGTTCTTC. Protein sequence: CASARDFHNEQFF.

V gene TRBV5-4 combines with J gene TRBJ2-5; TRBD1 aligns across 8 bases. V lost 5 bases and J lost 2; bases outside the gene matches: 8. This CDR3 region has 15 residues. Germline assignment: CDR1 SGHNT and CDR2 YYREEE (reference sequence). The CDR3 DNA follows: TGTGCCAGCAGTTTTGGTAACAGGGGGCAAGAGACCCAGTACTTC. Protein: CASSFGNRGQETQYF.

The genes are TRBV24-1 and TRBJ1-1; D perhaps matches TRBD1 (5 bases). Germline V CDR1 and CDR2: KGHDR, SFDVKD. The CDR3 loop spans 17 amino acids. Trimming removed 1 base from V and 4 bases from J, with 18 bases in between. The CDR3 coding sequence is TGTGCCACCAGTGATTTTTCTCGGGGGGGAGTTAGCACTGAAGCTTTCTTT. Translated: CATSDFSRGGVSTEAFF.

The chain couples TRBV3-1 (or the pseudogene TRBV3-2) to TRBJ2-1, with 8 bases lining up with TRBD2. After removal of 4 bases from V and 8 bases from J, the junction contained 7 bases not matched to a gene. Germline CDR1 reads LGHDT; CDR2 reads YNNKEL (reference sequence). This CDR3 is built from 14 residues. In nucleotides, the CDR3 is TGTGCCAGCAGCCTAGAAAGCGGGAGTGATGAGCAGTTCTTC. Translated, it gives CASSLESGSDEQFF.

This sequence joins TRBV28 and TRBJ2-7, with TRBD2 matching over 13 bases. Germline V CDR1 and CDR2: MDHEN, SYDVKM. This CDR3 is 19 amino acids long. Trimming took 5 bases from V and 0 from J; bases not matched to a gene: 13. The CDR3 sequence is CASSPPPRTSGGISYEQYF. The CDR3 DNA follows: TGTGCCAGCAGTCCCCCCCCCAGGACTAGCGGGGGAATCTCCTACGAGCAGTACTTC.